The subject of this entry is one TCR beta chain. This clonotype has at least ten counts. The clone's antigen remains unknown. There are no base qualities to consult, and no much larger clone falls within one base. This specimen's treatment or condition label, per the study, means: allogeneic hematopoietic cell transplantation with graft depleted of TCRalphabeta T cells and CD19 B cells. The children who served as transplant recipients had been given grafts of TCRalphabeta/CD19-depleted allogeneic hematopoietic cells. The library was prepared using PCR. The reads were generated on an Illumina HiSeq 2500. TCR libraries were prepared with molecular barcoding, using unique molecular identifiers to normalize TCRbeta repertoire quantification. TCRdb reprocessing: public reads trimmed at Q25 with fastp, clones called with MiXCR, in-frame beta chains kept. Identical CDR3 protein sequences are pooled into one entry, listed with their most common genes and DNA. Within this sample are nearly 250,000 distinct CDR3 sequences, with roughly 7.7% of them counted one time only. Almost 6.5% of the sample is held by the ten biggest clonotypes.

These data are taken from a study of T-cell reconstitution after alpha-beta-depleted transplantation in children (dated by TCRdb to about 2016). With respect to the entire study: Using TCR repertoire profiling, the study quantitatively followed how T-cell immune reconstitution unfolded in children after TCRalphabeta/CD19-depleted allogeneic hematopoietic cell transplantation. What the authors observed across the whole study: Over subsequent months, a decline in hyperexpanded clone frequencies was noted, and after one year, T-cell counts and TCRbeta diversity were mostly ascribed to newly produced T cells. About two months after transplant, the apparently early recovery of alphabetaT-cell counts reportedly depended on just several hundred clones that had expanded rapidly and came from non-depleted graft cells. In some patients, the high TCRbeta diversity seen at day 60 was put down to recipient T cells and intrathymic progenitors that had survived conditioning.

V is reduced by 4 bases and J by 1 base, leaving a spacing of 8 bases between them. The CDR3 goes from the cysteine to the phenylalanine over 14 residues. The entry retains the CDR3 DNA only, 42 bases that are in frame from base 1. The germline V gene specifies KGHSH as CDR1 and LQKENI as CDR2. The sequencing here drew on PBMCs, mostly from graft donor cells, taken 180 days after TCRalphabeta/CD19-depleted stem cell transplant. The TCR was taken from a male patient younger than 18 who had a stem cell transplant for acute lymphoblastic leukemia, so the T cells may come from the graft donor. The V and J genes are TRBV18 and TRBJ1-5; the D gene lacks a confident call. The CDR3: CASSLQASNQPQHF. The DNA sequence reads TGTGCCAGCTCACTTCAGGCGAGCAATCAGCCCCAGCATTTT.